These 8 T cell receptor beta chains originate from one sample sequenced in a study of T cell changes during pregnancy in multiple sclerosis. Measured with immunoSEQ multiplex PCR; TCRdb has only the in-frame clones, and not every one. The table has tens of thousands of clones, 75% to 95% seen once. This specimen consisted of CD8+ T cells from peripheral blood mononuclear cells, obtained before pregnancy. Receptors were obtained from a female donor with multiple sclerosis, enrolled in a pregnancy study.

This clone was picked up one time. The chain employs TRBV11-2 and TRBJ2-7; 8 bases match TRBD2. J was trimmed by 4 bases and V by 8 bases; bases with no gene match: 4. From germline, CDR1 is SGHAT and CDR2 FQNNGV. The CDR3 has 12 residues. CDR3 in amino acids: CASAGLGYEQYF. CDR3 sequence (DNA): TGTGCCAGCGCGGGACTAGGGTACGAGCAGTACTTC.

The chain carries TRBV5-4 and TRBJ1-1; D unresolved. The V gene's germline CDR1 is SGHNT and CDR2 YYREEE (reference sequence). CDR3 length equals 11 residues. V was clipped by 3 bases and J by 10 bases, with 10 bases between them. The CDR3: CASSSTEGAFF. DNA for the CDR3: TGTGCCAGCAGCTCAACGGAGGGAGCTTTCTTT.

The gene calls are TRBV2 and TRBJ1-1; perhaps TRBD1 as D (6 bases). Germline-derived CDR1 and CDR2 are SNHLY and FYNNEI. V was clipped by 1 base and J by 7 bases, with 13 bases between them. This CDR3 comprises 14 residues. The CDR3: CASSEVQGRYEAFF. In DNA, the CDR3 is TGTGCCAGCAGTGAAGTACAGGGCAGATATGAAGCTTTCTTT. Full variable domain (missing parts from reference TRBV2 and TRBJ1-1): EPEVTQTPSHQVTQMGQEVILRCVPISNHLYFYWYRQILGQKVEFLVSFYNNEISEKSEIFDDQFSVERPDGSNFTLKIRSTKLEDSAMYFCASSEVQGRYEAFFGQGTRLTVV.

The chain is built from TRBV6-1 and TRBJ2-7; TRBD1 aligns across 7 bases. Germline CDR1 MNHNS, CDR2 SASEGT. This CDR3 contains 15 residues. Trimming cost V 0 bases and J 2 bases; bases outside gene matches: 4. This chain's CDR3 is CASSEATGTTYEQYF. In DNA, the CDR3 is TGTGCCAGCAGTGAAGCGACAGGGACCACCTACGAGCAGTACTTC.

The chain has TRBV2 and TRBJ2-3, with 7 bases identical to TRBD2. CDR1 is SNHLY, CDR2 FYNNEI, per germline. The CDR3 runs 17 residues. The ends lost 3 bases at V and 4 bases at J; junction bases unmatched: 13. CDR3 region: CASSDPQRGGDPDTQYF. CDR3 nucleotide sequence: TGTGCCAGCAGTGATCCTCAGCGGGGAGGAGATCCAGATACGCAGTATTTT.

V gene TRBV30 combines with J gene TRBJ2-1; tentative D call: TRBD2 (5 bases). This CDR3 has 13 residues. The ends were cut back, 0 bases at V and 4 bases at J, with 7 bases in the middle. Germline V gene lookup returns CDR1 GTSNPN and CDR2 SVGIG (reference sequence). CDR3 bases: TGTGCCTGGAGTGTGGGAGATTACAATGAGCAGTTCTTC. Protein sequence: CAWSVGDYNEQFF. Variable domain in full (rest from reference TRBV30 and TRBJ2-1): SQTIHQWPATLVQPVGSPLSLECTVEGTSNPNLYWYRQAAGRGLQLLFYSVGIGQISSEVPQNLSASRPQDRQFILSSKKLLLSDSGFYLCAWSVGDYNEQFFGPGTRLTVL.

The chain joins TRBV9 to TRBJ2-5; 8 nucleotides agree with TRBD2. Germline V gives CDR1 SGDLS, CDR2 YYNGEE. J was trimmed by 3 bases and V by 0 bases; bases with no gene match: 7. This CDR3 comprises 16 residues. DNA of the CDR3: TGTGCCAGCAGCGTAGGGGTAGCGGGGCTAGAAGAGACCCAGTACTTC. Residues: CASSVGVAGLEETQYF.

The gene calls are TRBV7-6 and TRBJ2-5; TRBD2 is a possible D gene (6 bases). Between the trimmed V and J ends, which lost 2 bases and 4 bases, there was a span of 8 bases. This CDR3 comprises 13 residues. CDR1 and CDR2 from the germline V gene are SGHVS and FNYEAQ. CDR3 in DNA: TGTGCCAGCAGCTTACACGGGGGAGAGACCCAGTACTTC. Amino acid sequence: CASSLHGGETQYF.